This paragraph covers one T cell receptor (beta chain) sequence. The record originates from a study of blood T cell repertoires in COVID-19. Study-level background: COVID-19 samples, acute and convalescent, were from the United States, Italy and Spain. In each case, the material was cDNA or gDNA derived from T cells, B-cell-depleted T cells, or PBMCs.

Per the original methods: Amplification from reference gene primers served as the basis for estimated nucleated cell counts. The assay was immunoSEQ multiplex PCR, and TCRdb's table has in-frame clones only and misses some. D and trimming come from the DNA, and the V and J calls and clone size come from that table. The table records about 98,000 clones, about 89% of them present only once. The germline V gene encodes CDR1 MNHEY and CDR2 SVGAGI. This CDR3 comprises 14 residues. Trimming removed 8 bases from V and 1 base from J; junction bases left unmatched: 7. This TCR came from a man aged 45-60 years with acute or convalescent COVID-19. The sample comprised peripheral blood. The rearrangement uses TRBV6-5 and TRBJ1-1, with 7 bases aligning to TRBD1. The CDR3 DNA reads TGTGCCAGCTCAGAGGGACAGAGGAACACTGAAGCTTTCTTT. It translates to CASSEGQRNTEAFF.